These 16 T cell receptor beta chains came from one sample sequenced in a study of blood T cell repertoires in COVID-19. Clones were sequenced by immunoSEQ multiplex PCR, and TCRdb holds only the in-frame ones, with some missing. The table lists 78,000 or so clones, around 83% of them singletons. Sequencing used peripheral blood. All receptors derive from a human donor in a cohort sampled during active COVID-19.

The table lists this clone with a count of one. The chain employs TRBV5-4 and TRBJ2-2; D is perhaps TRBD2 (6 bases). V was shortened by 1 base and J by 4 bases, with 11 bases between the two germline ends. The CDR3 runs to 15 residues. Germline CDR1 SGHNT, CDR2 YYREEE (reference sequence). The CDR3 loop reads CASSLSGGGTGELFF. CDR3 DNA sequence: TGTGCCAGCAGCTTGTCCGGGGGTGGCACCGGGGAGCTGTTTTTT. Together with reference TRBV5-4 and TRBJ2-2, the CDR3 gives the full variable domain: ETGVTQSPTHLIKTRGQQVTLRCSSQSGHNTVSWYQQALGQGPQFIFQYYREEENGRGNFPPRFSGLQFPNYSSELNVNALELDDSALYLCASSLSGGGTGELFFGEGSRLTVL.

By share, this clone counts as medium-sized. V is TRBV5-1 and J is TRBJ2-7; a weak D match, TRBD1 (5 bases). Trimming removed 0 bases from V and 2 bases from J, with 9 bases in between. In germline, CDR1 is SGHRS, CDR2 YFSETQ. This CDR3 has 14 amino acids. The CDR3 region has the DNA TGCGCCAGCAGCTTGGTGACAGCACCCTACGAGCAGTACTTC. Encoded protein: CASSLVTAPYEQYF. Full variable domain (rest looked up from reference TRBV5-1 and TRBJ2-7): KAGVTQTPRYLIKTRGQQVTLSCSPISGHRSVSWYQQTPGQGLQFLFEYFSETQRNKGNFPGRFSGRQFSNSRSEMNVSTLELGDSALYLCASSLVTAPYEQYFGPGTRLTVT.

This clone was counted a few times. The V call is TRBV3-1 (or the pseudogene TRBV3-2), the J call TRBJ2-7, with D perhaps matching TRBD1 (6 bases). Between the trimmed V and J ends, which lost 1 base and 6 bases, there was a span of 10 bases. Germline V gene lookup returns CDR1 LGHDT and CDR2 YNNKEL (reference sequence). The CDR3 loop spans 13 amino acids. The CDR3 is CASSQVPGAEQYF. The CDR3 DNA reads TGTGCCAGCAGCCAAGTACCAGGGGCCGAGCAGTACTTC.

V is TRBV19 and J is TRBJ1-6; 8 nucleotides agree with TRBD1. Germline V gene data show CDR1 as LNHDA and CDR2 as SQIVND (reference sequence). This CDR3 region has 16 residues. With 3 bases clipped from V and 4 bases from J, the junction kept 5 bases outside the gene matches. The DNA for the CDR3 is TGTGCCAGTAGTATGGACAGGGACTCTTATAATTCACCCCTCCACTTT. Its translation is CASSMDRDSYNSPLHF. The variable domain in full, completed from reference TRBV19 and TRBJ1-6, reads DGGITQSPKYLFRKEGQNVTLSCEQNLNHDAMYWYRQDPGQGLRLIYYSQIVNDFQKGDIAEGYSVSREKKESFPLTVTSAQKNPTAFYLCASSMDRDSYNSPLHFGNGTRLTVT.

The CDR3 sequence is CATSRAGGGGQPQHF. The CDR3 coding sequence is TGTGCCACCAGCAGAGCGGGGGGGGGCGGTCAGCCCCAGCATTTT. V usage is TRBV15 and J usage is TRBJ1-5; perhaps TRBD1 as D (6 bases). CDR1 and CDR2 from the germline V gene are LNHNV and YYDKDF (reference sequence). Trimming cost V 1 base and J 6 bases, with 13 bases left between them. This CDR3 has 15 amino acids.

The chain joins TRBV27 to TRBJ2-1, with 9 bases matching TRBD2. This CDR3 comprises 17 residues. Looked up from germline, CDR1 is MNHEY and CDR2 is SMNVEV (reference sequence). J gave up 4 bases and V 5 bases, and 12 bases lay outside the gene matches. CDR3 in amino acids: CASSMLSFAGGYNEQFF. CDR3 DNA sequence: TGTGCCAGCAGTATGCTCTCTTTTGCGGGGGGGTACAATGAGCAGTTCTTC.

The chain combines TRBV19 with TRBJ2-6; TRBD2 is a possible D gene (5 bases). CDR1 is LNHDA and CDR2 is SQIVND in the germline V gene (reference sequence). The CDR3 consists of 17 residues. Between the trimmed V and J ends, which lost 7 bases and 0 bases, there was a span of 16 bases. The chain's CDR3 is CASTFLVASSGANVLTF. In DNA, the CDR3 is TGTGCCAGTACCTTCCTCGTAGCGAGCTCTGGGGCCAACGTCCTGACTTTC.

This clone showed up just a few times. The V call is TRBV27, the J call TRBJ1-6, with D possibly being TRBD1 (6 bases). Germline CDR1 and CDR2: MNHEY and SMNVEV (reference sequence). Trimming left V 6 bases short and J 6 bases short, with 12 bases between. This CDR3 contains 14 residues. Here the CDR3 DNA reads TGTGCCAGCAGCTCCGGACAGTCTAATTCACCCCTCCACTTT. This sequence encodes CASSSGQSNSPLHF.

The chain couples TRBV19 to TRBJ2-7; D is perhaps TRBD1 (5 bases). With 7 bases removed from V and 5 bases from J, the gap between germline ends came to 18 bases. CDR1 LNHDA and CDR2 SQIVND come from the germline V gene (reference sequence). The CDR3 sequence is 14 residues long. DNA for the CDR3: TGTGCCAGTAAGAGGAGTACCAGGGCCCACGAGCAGTACTTC. Amino acid sequence: CASKRSTRAHEQYF.

V and J are TRBV5-5 and TRBJ1-5; 7 bases agree with TRBD1. The CDR3 is 13 amino acids. V was pared by 4 bases and J by 9 bases, with 7 bases of the junction left unmatched. Germline CDR1 and CDR2: SGHKS and YYEKEE (reference sequence). CDR3 DNA: TGTGCCAGCAGCCTCCAGGGGGGTGGGCCCCAGCATTTT. It is translated as CASSLQGGGPQHF.

The V gene is TRBV2, the J gene TRBJ2-1; 14 positions match TRBD2. CDR1 SNHLY and CDR2 FYNNEI come from the germline V gene. The CDR3 is 16 residues long. The J segment lost 6 bases and the V segment lost 4 bases, leaving 5 bases of the junction unmatched. Written as DNA, the CDR3 is TGTGCCAGCAGTGGGGGACTAGCGGGAGAGTTCAATGAGCAGTTCTTC. Residues: CASSGGLAGEFNEQFF.

The chain links TRBV6-5 to TRBJ1-1; D remains ambiguous. Germline-derived CDR1 and CDR2 are MNHEY and SVGAGI. V was shortened by 8 bases and J by 5 bases, with 6 bases between the two germline ends. The CDR3 covers 10 residues. CDR3 coding DNA: TGTGCCAGCCGGCGGACTGAAGCTTTCTTT. It specifies CASRRTEAFF.

V and J are TRBV7-2 and TRBJ2-7; possibly TRBD2 for D (6 bases). Trimming stripped 5 bases from V and 2 bases from J, with 16 bases between. The CDR3 runs 15 residues. Per the germline V gene, CDR1 is SGHTA and CDR2 is FQGNSA. CDR3 DNA: TGTGCCAGCAGCCGGGGGACTCTCAAGGCCTACGAGCAGTACTTC. Translated: CASSRGTLKAYEQYF.

The rearrangement links TRBV6-5 to TRBJ1-2; D may be TRBD1 (6 bases). Trimming removed 0 bases at V and 4 bases at J, with 9 bases between. The CDR3 has 14 amino acids. The germline CDR1 and CDR2 sequences are MNHEY and SVGAGI. Written as DNA, the CDR3 is TGTGCCAGCAGTTACTCGATAGGGGGCTATGGCTACACCTTC. Amino acid sequence: CASSYSIGGYGYTF.

The genes are TRBV9 and TRBJ2-3; 7 bases are shared with TRBD1. V lost 4 bases, J lost 3 bases, and 5 bases stayed unmatched. The CDR3 runs to 14 residues. In germline, CDR1 is SGDLS, CDR2 YYNGEE. This CDR3 reads CASSPMTGTDTQYF. CDR3 nucleotides: TGTGCCAGCAGCCCGATGACAGGGACAGATACGCAGTATTTT.

The chain is built from TRBV11-3 and TRBJ2-7; 8 bases fit TRBD2. This CDR3 contains 14 residues. Germline CDR1 is SGHNT and CDR2 is YENEEA. After removal of 5 bases from V and 9 bases from J, the junction contained 12 bases not matched to a gene. This CDR3 is CASSATQRESGQYF. CDR3 sequence (DNA): TGTGCCAGCAGCGCGACCCAGCGGGAGTCAGGGCAGTACTTC.